The 7 T cell receptor beta chains reported below all come from one sample, sequenced in a study of T cell responses to AZD1222 COVID-19 vaccine. Assay: immunoSEQ multiplex PCR; the TCRdb copy retains only in-frame clones and omits some. Here the sample spans about 140,000 clones, roughly 92% being singletons. The input for sequencing was peripheral blood, taken 28 days after the second AZD1222 dose. The receptors derive from an adult who received the AZD1222 COVID-19 vaccine.

The chain joins TRBV19 to TRBJ1-5; a possible D gene is TRBD1 (6 bases). The V end lost 4 bases, the J end lost 8 bases, and 12 bases lay between the germline ends. The CDR3 sequence is 13 residues long. Germline loops: CDR1 LNHDA, CDR2 SQIVND (reference sequence). For the CDR3, the DNA is TGTGCCAGTAGTACGACAGGAGGGAAGCCCCAGCATTTT. Protein product: CASSTTGGKPQHF.

The V and J genes are TRBV5-5 and TRBJ1-1; maybe TRBD1 (6 bases). Trimming removed 3 bases at V and 4 bases at J, with 7 bases between. The CDR3 has 12 residues. In germline, CDR1 is SGHKS, CDR2 YYEKEE (reference sequence). CDR3 nucleotide sequence: TGTGCCAGCAGCTGGACAGTCACTGAAGCTTTCTTT. This encodes CASSWTVTEAFF.

The J gene is TRBJ1-2, the V gene TRBV20-1; a possible D gene is TRBD1 (5 bases). This CDR3 spans 11 amino acids. V was cut by 7 bases and J by 4 bases, with 10 bases left in between. The V gene's germline CDR1 is DFQATT and CDR2 SNEGSKA (reference sequence). CDR3 nucleotides: TGCAGTGTCAAGGGGACCTATGGCTACACCTTC. This gives the protein CSVKGTYGYTF.

V and J are TRBV15 and TRBJ2-7; D could derive from TRBD1 or TRBD2 (5 bases each). Germline CDR1 is LNHNV and CDR2 is YYDKDF (reference sequence). CDR3 length equals 16 residues. Deletions cut 4 bases from V and 6 bases from J, with 22 bases between. In DNA, the CDR3 is TGTGCCACCAGCAACCACCGGGACCCCAATCGGGGCGAGCAGTACTTC. It translates to CATSNHRDPNRGEQYF.

This sequence joins TRBV5-4 and TRBJ1-2, with no clear D. Germline V gene data show CDR1 as SGHNT and CDR2 as YYREEE (reference sequence). The CDR3 extends over 13 amino acids. V lost 1 base and J lost 8, with 12 bases in between. The DNA for the CDR3 is TGTGCCAGCAGCTTGTACGGTTCTGGGGGCTACACCTTC. Protein: CASSLYGSGGYTF.

J is TRBJ2-6 and V is TRBV19; D remains unclear. This CDR3 is built from 13 residues. From germline, CDR1 is LNHDA and CDR2 SQIVND (reference sequence). With 5 bases removed from V and 4 bases from J, the gap between germline ends came to 6 bases. This chain's CDR3 is CASSVSGANVLTF. The CDR3 DNA is TGTGCCAGTAGTGTATCCGGGGCCAACGTCCTGACTTTC.

The chain combines TRBV15 with TRBJ2-1, with D perhaps TRBD2 (6 bases). CDR1 is LNHNV and CDR2 is YYDKDF in the germline V gene (reference sequence). CDR3 length: 15 amino acids. The V end was cut by 0 bases, the J end by 2 bases, with 8 bases between. CDR3: CATSREAGTYNEQFF. The CDR3 nucleotides read TGTGCCACCAGCAGAGAAGCGGGTACCTACAATGAGCAGTTCTTC.